This is a list of T cell receptor beta chains from one sample in a study of T cell repertoires in cytomegalovirus infection. One entry per CDR3 protein, called by TCRdb with MiXCR from the reads. The repertoire holds under 150,000 distinct CDR3 sequences, with roughly 9% as singletons. Specimen: PBMCs. Source of these receptors: a human donor in good health (CMV status not recorded). Some clones in this sample may be carry-over from other donors' samples. Both conserved end residues are part of each CDR3. D genes are given only for firm matches. Only part of the rows carry a size: once, few, many, or a class if the clone is expanded.

J: TRBJ2-3
D: .
size: few
V: TRBV5-1
DNA: TGCGCCAGCAGCTCCGGGACGCAAGGGGATACGCAGTATTTT
CDR3: CASSSGTQGDTQYF

J: TRBJ1-6
D: .
size: many
V: TRBV7-2
DNA: TGTGCCAGCAGCTTAGACGGGCAGGGAGATTCACCCCTCCACTTT
CDR3: CASSLDGQGDSPLHF

J: TRBJ1-5
D: TRBD1
size: .
V: TRBV20-1
DNA: TGCAGTGCCGGACAGGGGACGAATCAGCCCCAGCATTTT
CDR3: CSAGQGTNQPQHF

J: TRBJ1-1
D: TRBD1
size: many
V: TRBV7-2
DNA: TGTGCCAGCAGCTTAGCGGGACAGACGAACACTGAAGCTTTCTTT
CDR3: CASSLAGQTNTEAFF

J: TRBJ2-5
D: .
size: many
V: TRBV28
DNA: TGTGCCAGCAGTTTATCTGGGGGGGCTGTGGAGACCCAGTACTTC
CDR3: CASSLSGGAVETQYF

J: TRBJ1-1
D: .
size: .
V: TRBV14
DNA: TGTGCCAGCAGCCAAGAGCGGGGGGAAGCTTTCTTT
CDR3: CASSQERGEAFF

J: TRBJ2-7
D: .
size: .
V: TRBV6-5
DNA: TGTGCCAGCAGTCGCGACTACGAGCGGTACTTC
CDR3: CASSRDYERYF

J: TRBJ1-5
D: .
size: many
V: TRBV5-6
DNA: TGTGCCAGCAGCCCCTCAGGTATTCCCTCCAGTCAGCCCCAGCATTTT
CDR3: CASSPSGIPSSQPQHF

J: TRBJ2-2
D: TRBD2
size: many
V: TRBV12-3/TRBV12-4
DNA: TGTGCCAGCAGCCCTTTTCAGGCGGGGGGGCCCATCACCGGGGAGCTGTTTTTT
CDR3: CASSPFQAGGPITGELFF

J: TRBJ1-1
D: .
size: many
V: TRBV19
DNA: TGTGCCAGTAGTAGGCTAAAGAACACTGAAGCTTTCTTT
CDR3: CASSRLKNTEAFF

J: TRBJ2-7
D: TRBD1
size: .
V: TRBV7-9
DNA: TGTGCCAGCAGCTTATGGGACAGGGCTGGCGAGCAGTACTTC
CDR3: CASSLWDRAGEQYF

J: TRBJ2-1
D: TRBD2
size: many
V: TRBV12-3/TRBV12-4
DNA: TGTGCCAGCAGTTTACGCGGGGGGGTCGATGAGCAGTTCTTC
CDR3: CASSLRGGVDEQFF

J: TRBJ2-7
D: .
size: many
V: TRBV12-3/TRBV12-4
DNA: TGTGCCAGCAGTTTCTTAGGGAAAGCGCTTGACGAGCAGTACTTC
CDR3: CASSFLGKALDEQYF

J: TRBJ2-3
D: TRBD1
size: many
V: TRBV7-2
DNA: TGTGCCAGCAGCTTAGGACAGGGTTGGACAGATACGCAGTATTTT
CDR3: CASSLGQGWTDTQYF

J: TRBJ2-2
D: .
size: few
V: TRBV7-2
DNA: TGTGCCAGCAGCTCCCGAGGGGGGGGAGGAACCGGGGAGCTGTTTTTT
CDR3: CASSSRGGGGTGELFF

J: TRBJ1-1
D: TRBD1
size: many
V: TRBV6-2/TRBV6-3
DNA: TGTGCCAGCAGTTACCCAGGGGGCGCAGTTGAAGCTTTCTTT
CDR3: CASSYPGGAVEAFF

J: TRBJ2-1
D: TRBD2
size: many
V: TRBV27
DNA: TGTGCCAGCAGTTCGTGGACTAGCGGGCTTTCCTACAATGAGCAGTTCTTC
CDR3: CASSSWTSGLSYNEQFF

J: TRBJ2-4
D: TRBD2
size: .
V: TRBV7-2
DNA: TGTGCCAGCAGCTTAGGCAGTTTTACTAGCGGGGAAAACATTCAGTACTTC
CDR3: CASSLGSFTSGENIQYF

J: TRBJ2-5
D: TRBD2
size: many
V: TRBV7-2
DNA: TGTGCCAGCAGCCCACTGGGACTAGGGCAAGAGACCCAGTACTTC
CDR3: CASSPLGLGQETQYF

J: TRBJ2-5
D: .
size: many
V: TRBV28
DNA: TGTGCCAGCAGTTTACGACACCCAGAGACCCAGTACTTC
CDR3: CASSLRHPETQYF

J: TRBJ2-1
D: .
size: .
V: TRBV27
DNA: TGTGCCAGCAGTTTCCTAGGACTCACAAGCGGTAGGTCCTACAATGAGCAGTTCTTC
CDR3: CASSFLGLTSGRSYNEQFF

J: TRBJ1-3
D: .
size: few
V: TRBV2
DNA: TGTGCCAGCAGTCCCGGACGTTCCTCTGGAAACACCATATATTTT
CDR3: CASSPGRSSGNTIYF

J: TRBJ2-7
D: .
size: .
V: TRBV19
DNA: TGTGCCAGTAGTATAGCCAGGAGGCGGTACGAGCAGTACTTC
CDR3: CASSIARRRYEQYF

J: TRBJ1-5
D: .
size: many
V: TRBV6-6
DNA: TGTGCCAGCAGTTACTCAGGCCTCAATCAGCCCCAGCATTTT
CDR3: CASSYSGLNQPQHF

J: TRBJ2-5
D: .
size: few
V: TRBV24-1
DNA: TGTGCCACCAGTGAAATCGGAGGGAAACAGACCCAGTACTTC
CDR3: CATSEIGGKQTQYF

J: TRBJ1-1
D: .
size: many
V: TRBV7-8
DNA: TGTGCCAGCAGCTTGACGGGGGCGCGTGCTGAAGCTTTCTTT
CDR3: CASSLTGARAEAFF

J: TRBJ2-1
D: .
size: many
V: TRBV19
DNA: TGTGCCAGTAGTATATTAGGCGGATACAATGAGCAGTTCTTC
CDR3: CASSILGGYNEQFF

J: TRBJ1-1
D: .
size: few
V: TRBV19
DNA: TGTGCCAGTAGTATAGATCGGAATAAGGCCGCTTTCTTT
CDR3: CASSIDRNKAAFF

J: TRBJ2-1
D: TRBD2
size: .
V: TRBV28
DNA: TGTGCCAGCAGTTCCCCGACTAGCGGGGGGAAAACTCGTTCCTACAATGAGCAGTTCTTC
CDR3: CASSSPTSGGKTRSYNEQFF

J: TRBJ1-2
D: TRBD1
size: .
V: TRBV5-1
DNA: TGCGCCAGCAGCCACGGACAGGGAAACTATGGCTACACCTTC
CDR3: CASSHGQGNYGYTF

J: TRBJ1-2
D: .
size: .
V: TRBV6-5
DNA: TGTGCCAGCAGTTACTCGACGGGGGCGCTTAATGGCTACACCTTC
CDR3: CASSYSTGALNGYTF

J: TRBJ2-7
D: .
size: many
V: TRBV7-2
DNA: TGTGCCAGCAGCTTAGATTTGTGGCAGGTCTACGAGCAGTACTTC
CDR3: CASSLDLWQVYEQYF

J: TRBJ1-1
D: TRBD1
size: many
V: TRBV28
DNA: TGTGCCAGCAGTTTAGAACAGGGGGCGTTGGACACTGAAGCTTTCTTT
CDR3: CASSLEQGALDTEAFF

J: TRBJ1-1
D: .
size: .
V: TRBV15
DNA: TGTGCCACCAGCCCCGAGAGGAGGGTTAACACTGAAGCTTTCTTT
CDR3: CATSPERRVNTEAFF

J: TRBJ1-5
D: .
size: many
V: TRBV7-2
DNA: TGTGCCAGCAGCTCCCCACTGGGGCAGCCCCAGCATTTT
CDR3: CASSSPLGQPQHF

J: TRBJ2-2
D: .
size: many
V: TRBV29-1
DNA: TGCAGCGTTGTCAATCGGAACACCGGGGAGCTGTTTTTT
CDR3: CSVVNRNTGELFF

J: TRBJ2-7
D: .
size: many
V: TRBV19
DNA: TGTGCCAGTAGTAACGGCGGGCTCTACGAGCAGTACTTC
CDR3: CASSNGGLYEQYF

J: TRBJ2-5
D: TRBD1
size: .
V: TRBV10-3
DNA: TGTGCCATCAGTGAGAGGGACAGGGGGGGACAAGAGACCCAGTACTTC
CDR3: CAISERDRGGQETQYF

J: TRBJ2-2
D: .
size: many
V: TRBV2
DNA: TGTGCCAGCAGTGTGGGTCAGGGAACGAACACCGGGGAGCTGTTTTTT
CDR3: CASSVGQGTNTGELFF

J: TRBJ2-7
D: .
size: .
V: TRBV11-2
DNA: TGTGCCAGCAGCTTAGGGGATGTCTACGACCAGTACTTC
CDR3: CASSLGDVYDQYF

J: TRBJ2-2
D: TRBD2
size: many
V: TRBV24-1
DNA: TGTGCCACCGAGGGACTAGAGGGGACCGGGGAGCTGTTTTTT
CDR3: CATEGLEGTGELFF

J: TRBJ1-1
D: .
size: many
V: TRBV29-1
DNA: TGCAGCGTTGAAGAAGGCGGGTGGAACACTGAAGCTTTCTTT
CDR3: CSVEEGGWNTEAFF

J: TRBJ1-1
D: .
size: many
V: TRBV10-2
DNA: TGCGCCAGCGGGCCGGGAATTGCGAACACTGAAGCTTTCTTT
CDR3: CASGPGIANTEAFF

J: TRBJ2-3
D: .
size: few
V: TRBV20-1
DNA: TGCAGTGCTAGAGATCGGGCTCAAAGCACAGATACGCAGTATTTT
CDR3: CSARDRAQSTDTQYF

J: TRBJ2-1
D: TRBD2
size: many
V: TRBV28
DNA: TGTGCCAGCAGTTTATTGCCTAGCGGGGGTGGTAATGAGCAGTTCTTC
CDR3: CASSLLPSGGGNEQFF